The rows below give T cell receptor beta chains drawn from one sample of a study of immune cell composition in non-small cell lung cancer. Using immunoSEQ multiplex PCR, the repertoire was profiled, and TCRdb retains in-frame clones only, with some absent. The data hold just over 4,000 clones, with around 68% observed a single time. Input material: lung tumor tissue. These receptors came from a human donor with non-small cell lung cancer. The CDR3 runs from the conserved cysteine through the conserved F or W. Each record gives: CDR3 protein, CDR3 DNA, D gene, J gene, clone size, V gene. A D gene is named only where the DNA matches it firmly. Some rows have no size entry. The others give once, few or many, or a class for an expanded clone.

CDR3aa: CATRKGLAGGRWGTDTQYF; CDR3nt: TGTGCCACCAGAAAGGGACTAGCGGGAGGTCGATGGGGCACAGATACGCAGTATTTT; d_gene: TRBD2; j_gene: TRBJ2-3; abundance: .; v_gene: TRBV15
CDR3aa: CASSPRGKNTGELFF; CDR3nt: TGCGCCAGCAGTCCTCGCGGAAAGAACACCGGGGAGCTGTTTTTT; d_gene: .; j_gene: TRBJ2-2; abundance: .; v_gene: TRBV5-1
CDR3aa: CASSWTASTGELFF; CDR3nt: TGCGCCAGCAGCTGGACTGCGAGCACCGGGGAGCTGTTTTTT; d_gene: .; j_gene: TRBJ2-2; abundance: .; v_gene: TRBV5-1
CDR3aa: CASKPRGASSNTEAFF; CDR3nt: TGTGCCAGCAAACCCAGGGGAGCCTCTTCTAACACTGAAGCTTTCTTT; d_gene: .; j_gene: TRBJ1-1; abundance: .; v_gene: TRBV2
CDR3aa: CASSPQGGDEKLFF; CDR3nt: TGTGCCAGCAGCCCCCAGGGGGGTGATGAAAAACTGTTTTTT; d_gene: TRBD1; j_gene: TRBJ1-4; abundance: .; v_gene: TRBV7-6
CDR3aa: CASSQEPSGSSYEQYF; CDR3nt: TGTGCCAGCAGCCAAGAACCTAGCGGGAGCTCCTACGAGCAGTACTTC; d_gene: TRBD2; j_gene: TRBJ2-7; abundance: once; v_gene: TRBV4-2
CDR3aa: CASSGQYYEQYF; CDR3nt: TGTGCCAGCTCGGGACAGTACTACGAGCAGTACTTC; d_gene: TRBD1; j_gene: TRBJ2-7; abundance: .; v_gene: TRBV18
CDR3aa: CASSFGQLNTEAFF; CDR3nt: TGTGCCAGCAGCTTCGGACAATTGAACACTGAAGCTTTCTTT; d_gene: .; j_gene: TRBJ1-1; abundance: few; v_gene: TRBV11-2
CDR3aa: CALTSGRAGEQYF; CDR3nt: TGTGCTCTGACTAGCGGGAGAGCTGGCGAGCAGTACTTC; d_gene: TRBD2; j_gene: TRBJ2-7; abundance: .; v_gene: TRBV28
CDR3aa: CAWSVADSDTGELFF; CDR3nt: TGTGCCTGGAGTGTAGCGGACAGTGACACCGGGGAGCTGTTTTTT; d_gene: .; j_gene: TRBJ2-2; abundance: .; v_gene: TRBV30
CDR3aa: CASSGGQTYADTQYF; CDR3nt: TGTGCCAGCAGTGGGGGACAGACATACGCAGATACGCAGTATTTT; d_gene: TRBD1; j_gene: TRBJ2-3; abundance: .; v_gene: TRBV2
CDR3aa: CASSRTSGTDTQYF; CDR3nt: TGTGCCAGCAGCCGGACTAGCGGGACAGATACGCAGTATTTT; d_gene: TRBD2; j_gene: TRBJ2-3; abundance: .; v_gene: TRBV7-9
CDR3aa: CASSSVSNYGYTF; CDR3nt: TGTGCCAGCAGCTCCGTTAGTAACTATGGCTACACCTTC; d_gene: .; j_gene: TRBJ1-2; abundance: .; v_gene: TRBV5-6
CDR3aa: CASSPEGGSQPQHF; CDR3nt: TGTGCCAGCAGTCCAGAGGGTGGGAGTCAGCCCCAGCATTTT; d_gene: .; j_gene: TRBJ1-5; abundance: medium-sized; v_gene: TRBV27
CDR3aa: CASSEEGTGANVLTF; CDR3nt: TGTGCCAGCAGTGAAGAAGGGACAGGGGCCAACGTCCTGACTTTC; d_gene: .; j_gene: TRBJ2-6; abundance: .; v_gene: TRBV6-1
CDR3aa: CASSPWENQPQHF; CDR3nt: TGTGCCAGCAGCCCTTGGGAGAATCAGCCCCAGCATTTT; d_gene: .; j_gene: TRBJ1-5; abundance: .; v_gene: TRBV5-5
CDR3aa: CASSPEPGLAQYEQYF; CDR3nt: TGTGCCAGCAGCCCAGAGCCGGGACTAGCGCAATACGAGCAGTACTTC; d_gene: TRBD2; j_gene: TRBJ2-7; abundance: .; v_gene: TRBV7-3
CDR3aa: CASSYKGAAGEAFF; CDR3nt: TGTGCCAGCAGTTACAAGGGGGCGGCGGGTGAAGCTTTCTTT; d_gene: TRBD1; j_gene: TRBJ1-1; abundance: .; v_gene: TRBV6-5
CDR3aa: CASSLPPLSGYTGELFF; CDR3nt: TGTGCCAGCAGCTTACCACCACTTAGCGGATACACCGGGGAGCTGTTTTTT; d_gene: .; j_gene: TRBJ2-2; abundance: .; v_gene: TRBV7-6
CDR3aa: CASRQRQGFYGYTF; CDR3nt: TGTGCCAGCAGACAGAGACAGGGGTTCTATGGCTACACCTTC; d_gene: TRBD1; j_gene: TRBJ1-2; abundance: .; v_gene: TRBV7-2
CDR3aa: CASSLRGLGGGLAKNIQYF; CDR3nt: TGTGCCAGCAGTTTGAGGGGCCTAGGTGGGGGGTTAGCCAAAAACATTCAGTACTTC; d_gene: .; j_gene: TRBJ2-4; abundance: .; v_gene: TRBV28
CDR3aa: CASSPQGLGYGYTF; CDR3nt: TGTGCCAGCAGTCCACAGGGGTTGGGGTATGGCTACACCTTC; d_gene: TRBD1; j_gene: TRBJ1-2; abundance: .; v_gene: TRBV27
CDR3aa: CASSQTGIPTYGYTF; CDR3nt: TGTGCCAGCAGTCAGACAGGGATTCCAACCTATGGCTACACCTTC; d_gene: TRBD1; j_gene: TRBJ1-2; abundance: once; v_gene: TRBV5-5
CDR3aa: CASIVGLAGGSDTQYF; CDR3nt: TGTGCCAGCATCGTAGGACTAGCGGGAGGGTCAGATACGCAGTATTTT; d_gene: TRBD2; j_gene: TRBJ2-3; abundance: .; v_gene: TRBV2
CDR3aa: CASSRDQGFANEKLFF; CDR3nt: TGTGCCAGCAGCAGAGATCAGGGGTTTGCTAATGAAAAACTGTTTTTT; d_gene: .; j_gene: TRBJ1-4; abundance: .; v_gene: TRBV9
CDR3aa: CAGNIGTGLPGYTF; CDR3nt: TGTGCCGGAAATATCGGGACAGGCCTTCCTGGCTACACCTTC; d_gene: TRBD1; j_gene: TRBJ1-2; abundance: once; v_gene: TRBV7-9
CDR3aa: CASRLAGWFGELFF; CDR3nt: TGTGCCAGTCGACTAGCGGGATGGTTCGGGGAGCTGTTTTTT; d_gene: TRBD2; j_gene: TRBJ2-2; abundance: .; v_gene: TRBV2
CDR3aa: CASRRTSGTTDTQYF; CDR3nt: TGCGCCAGCAGGCGGACTAGCGGGACCACAGATACGCAGTATTTT; d_gene: TRBD2; j_gene: TRBJ2-3; abundance: .; v_gene: TRBV10-2